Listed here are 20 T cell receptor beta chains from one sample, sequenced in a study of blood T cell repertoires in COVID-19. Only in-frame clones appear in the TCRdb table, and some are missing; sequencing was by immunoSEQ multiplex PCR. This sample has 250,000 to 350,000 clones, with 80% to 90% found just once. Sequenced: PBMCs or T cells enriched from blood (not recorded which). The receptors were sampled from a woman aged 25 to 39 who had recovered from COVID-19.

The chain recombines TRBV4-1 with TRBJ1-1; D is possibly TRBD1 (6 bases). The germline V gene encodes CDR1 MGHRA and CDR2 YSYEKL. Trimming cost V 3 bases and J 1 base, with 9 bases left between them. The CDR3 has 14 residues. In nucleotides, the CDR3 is TGCGCCAGCAGCCACGTGGGGGCGAACACTGAAGCTTTCTTT. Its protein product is CASSHVGANTEAFF.

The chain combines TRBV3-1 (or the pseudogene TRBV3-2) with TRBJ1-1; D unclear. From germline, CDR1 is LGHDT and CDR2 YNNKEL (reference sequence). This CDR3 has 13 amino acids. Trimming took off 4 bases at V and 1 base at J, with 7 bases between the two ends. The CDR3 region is CASSLAENTEAFF. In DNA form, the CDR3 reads TGTGCCAGCAGCCTAGCTGAGAACACTGAAGCTTTCTTT.

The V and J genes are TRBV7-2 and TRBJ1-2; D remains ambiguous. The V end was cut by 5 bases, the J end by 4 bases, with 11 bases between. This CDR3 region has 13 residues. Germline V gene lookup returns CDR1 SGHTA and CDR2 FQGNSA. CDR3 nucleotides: TGTGCCAGCAGCATCGAGTCGTCCTATGGCTACACCTTC. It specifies CASSIESSYGYTF.

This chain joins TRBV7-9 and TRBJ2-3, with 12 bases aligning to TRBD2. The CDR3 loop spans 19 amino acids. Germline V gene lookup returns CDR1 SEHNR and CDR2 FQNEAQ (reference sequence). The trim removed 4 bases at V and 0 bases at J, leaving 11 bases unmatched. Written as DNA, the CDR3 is TGTGCCAGCAGCTCCCTCCGCTCTCTAGCGGGGGGGAGCACAGATACGCAGTATTTT. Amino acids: CASSSLRSLAGGSTDTQYF.

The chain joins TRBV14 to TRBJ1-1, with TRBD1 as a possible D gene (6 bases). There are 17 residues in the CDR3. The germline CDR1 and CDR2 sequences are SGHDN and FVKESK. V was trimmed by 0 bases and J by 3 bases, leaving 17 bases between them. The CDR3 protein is CASSQDQGRRTHTEAFF. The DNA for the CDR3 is TGTGCCAGCAGCCAAGATCAGGGGCGACGGACCCACACTGAAGCTTTCTTT.

CDR3 nucleotide sequence: TGCGCCAGCAGCCCGGAGGCGACAGGGGTTGGCTACACCTTC. Amino acid sequence: CASSPEATGVGYTF. The gene calls are TRBV5-1 and TRBJ1-2; 8 bases line up with TRBD1. J was trimmed by 7 bases and V by 4 bases; bases with no gene match: 9. Per the germline V gene, CDR1 is SGHRS and CDR2 is YFSETQ. The CDR3 extends over 14 amino acids. Looking up the rest from reference TRBV5-1 and TRBJ1-2 gives the full variable domain: KAGVTQTPRYLIKTRGQQVTLSCSPISGHRSVSWYQQTPGQGLQFLFEYFSETQRNKGNFPGRFSGRQFSNSRSEMNVSTLELGDSALYLCASSPEATGVGYTFGSGTRLTVV.

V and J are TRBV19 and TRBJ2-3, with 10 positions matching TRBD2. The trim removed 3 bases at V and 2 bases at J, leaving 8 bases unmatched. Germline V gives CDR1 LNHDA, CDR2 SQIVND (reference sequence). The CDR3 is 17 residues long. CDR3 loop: CASSIRGTSVYTDTQYF. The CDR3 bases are TGTGCCAGTAGTATTCGGGGGACTAGCGTATACACAGATACGCAGTATTTT.

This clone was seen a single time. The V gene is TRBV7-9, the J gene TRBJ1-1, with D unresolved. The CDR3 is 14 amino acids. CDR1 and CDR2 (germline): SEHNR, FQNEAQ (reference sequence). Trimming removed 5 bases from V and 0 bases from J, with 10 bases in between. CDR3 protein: CASSTSVLNTEAFF. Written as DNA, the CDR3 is TGTGCCAGCAGCACATCCGTCCTGAACACTGAAGCTTTCTTT.

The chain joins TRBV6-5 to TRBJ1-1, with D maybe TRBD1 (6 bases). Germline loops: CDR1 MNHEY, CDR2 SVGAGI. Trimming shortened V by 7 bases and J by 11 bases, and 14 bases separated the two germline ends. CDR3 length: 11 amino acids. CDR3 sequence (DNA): TGTGCCAGCACTATGGGGGGGCTGGCTTTCTTT. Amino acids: CASTMGGLAFF.

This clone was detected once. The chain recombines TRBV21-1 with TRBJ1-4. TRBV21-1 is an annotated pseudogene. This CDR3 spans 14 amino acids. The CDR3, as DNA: TGTGCCAGCCCCTGGTGGGGGGATCATGAAAAACTGTTTTTT. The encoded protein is CASPWWGDHEKLFF.

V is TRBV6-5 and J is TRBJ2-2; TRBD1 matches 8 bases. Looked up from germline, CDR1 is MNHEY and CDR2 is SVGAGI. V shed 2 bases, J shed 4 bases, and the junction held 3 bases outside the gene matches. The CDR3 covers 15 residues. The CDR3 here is CASSYPTGATGELFF. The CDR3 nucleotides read TGTGCCAGCAGTTACCCGACAGGGGCCACCGGGGAGCTGTTTTTT.

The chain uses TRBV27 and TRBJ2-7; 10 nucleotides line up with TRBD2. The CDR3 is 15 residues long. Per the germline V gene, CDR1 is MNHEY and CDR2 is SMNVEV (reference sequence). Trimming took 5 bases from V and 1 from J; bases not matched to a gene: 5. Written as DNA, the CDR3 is TGTGCCAGCAGTGTGCTAGCGGGAGCATCCTACGAGCAGTACTTC. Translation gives CASSVLAGASYEQYF.

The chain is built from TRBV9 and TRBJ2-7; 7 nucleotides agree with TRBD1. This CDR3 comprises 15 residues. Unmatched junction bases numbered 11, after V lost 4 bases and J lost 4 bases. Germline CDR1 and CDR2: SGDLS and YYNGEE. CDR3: CASSPLPGQYYEQYF. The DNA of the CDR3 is TGTGCCAGCAGCCCCTTGCCGGGACAGTATTACGAGCAGTACTTC.

The CDR3 coding sequence is TGTGCCAGCAGGGCTAGCGGAGGCAGCACAGATACGCAGTATTTT. Protein: CASRASGGSTDTQYF. The chain employs TRBV28 and TRBJ2-3; 7 bases are a match to TRBD2. From germline, CDR1 is MDHEN and CDR2 SYDVKM. The V gene end was trimmed by 6 bases and the J gene end by 0 bases; junction bases not matched to a gene: 6. The CDR3 is made up of 15 amino acids.

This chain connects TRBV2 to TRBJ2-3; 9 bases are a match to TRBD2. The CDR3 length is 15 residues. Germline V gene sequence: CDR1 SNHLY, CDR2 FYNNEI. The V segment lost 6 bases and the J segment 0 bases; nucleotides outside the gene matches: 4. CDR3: CASSAGGTSTDTQYF. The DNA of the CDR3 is TGTGCCAGCAGCGCGGGGGGGACTAGCACAGATACGCAGTATTTT.

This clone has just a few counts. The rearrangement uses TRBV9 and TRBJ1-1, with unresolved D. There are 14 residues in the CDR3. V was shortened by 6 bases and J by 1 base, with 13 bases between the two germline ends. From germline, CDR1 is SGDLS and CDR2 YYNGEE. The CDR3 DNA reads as TGTGCCAGCACCTTTCAGATTCGGAACACTGAAGCTTTCTTT. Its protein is CASTFQIRNTEAFF.

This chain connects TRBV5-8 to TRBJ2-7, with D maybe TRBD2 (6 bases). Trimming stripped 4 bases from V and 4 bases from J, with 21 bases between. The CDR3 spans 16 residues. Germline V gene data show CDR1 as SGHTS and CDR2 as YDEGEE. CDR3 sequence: CASSPNGGDPGYEQYF. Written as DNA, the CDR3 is TGTGCCAGCAGCCCAAACGGAGGGGACCCTGGGTACGAGCAGTACTTC.

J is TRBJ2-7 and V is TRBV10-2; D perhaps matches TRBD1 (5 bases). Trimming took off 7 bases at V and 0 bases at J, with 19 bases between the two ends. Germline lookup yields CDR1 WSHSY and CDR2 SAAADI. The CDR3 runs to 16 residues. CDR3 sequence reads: CASTDHKRGSSYEQYF. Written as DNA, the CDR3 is TGCGCCAGCACCGATCACAAAAGGGGAAGCTCCTACGAGCAGTACTTC.

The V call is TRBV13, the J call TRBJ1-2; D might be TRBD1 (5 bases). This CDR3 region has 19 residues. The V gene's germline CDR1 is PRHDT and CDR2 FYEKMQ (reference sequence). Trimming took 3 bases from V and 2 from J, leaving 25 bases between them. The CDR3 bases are TGTGCCAGCAGCTTCTTTACCGGTGACACAGGTTTAGGAAACTATGGCTACACCTTC. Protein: CASSFFTGDTGLGNYGYTF.

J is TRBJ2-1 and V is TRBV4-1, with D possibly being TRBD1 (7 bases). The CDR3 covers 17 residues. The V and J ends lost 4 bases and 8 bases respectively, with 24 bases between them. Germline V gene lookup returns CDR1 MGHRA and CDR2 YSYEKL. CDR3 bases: TGCGCCAGCAGCCTCAGGGGGTGGCAGGGGGAGGCGGATGAGCAGTTCTTC. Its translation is CASSLRGWQGEADEQFF.